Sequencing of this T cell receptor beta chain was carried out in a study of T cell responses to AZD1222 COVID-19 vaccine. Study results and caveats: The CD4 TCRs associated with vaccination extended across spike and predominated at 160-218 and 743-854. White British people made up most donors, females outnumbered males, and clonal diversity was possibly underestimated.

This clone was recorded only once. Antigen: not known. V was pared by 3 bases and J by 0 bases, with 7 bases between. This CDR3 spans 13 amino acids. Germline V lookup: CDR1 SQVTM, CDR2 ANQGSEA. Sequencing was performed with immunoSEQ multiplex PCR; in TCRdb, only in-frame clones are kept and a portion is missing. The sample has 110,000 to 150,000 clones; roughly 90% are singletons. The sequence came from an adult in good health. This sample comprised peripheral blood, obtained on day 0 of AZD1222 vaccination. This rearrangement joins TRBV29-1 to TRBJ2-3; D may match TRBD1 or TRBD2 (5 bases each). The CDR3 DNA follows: TGCAGCGTTGAGGGGGAGAGCACAGATACGCAGTATTTT. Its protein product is CSVEGESTDTQYF.